This T cell receptor (beta chain) is drawn from a study of blood T cell repertoires in COVID-19. Background on the study: COVID-19 samples from acute and convalescent phases originated in the United States, Italy and Spain. In each case, the material was cDNA or gDNA derived from T cells, B-cell-depleted T cells, or PBMCs.

Authors' processing steps: Researchers report that nucleated cell counts were estimated from reference gene primer amplification. The protocol was immunoSEQ multiplex PCR, while the TCRdb copy is restricted to in-frame clones and leaves out a portion. V and J calls and clone size are as listed in that table; D and trimming were resolved from the DNA. This table holds under 250,000 clones, roughly 80% found once. Participants had their cohort set by participant-reported clinical history. Germline V gene lookup returns CDR1 LGHNA and CDR2 YSLEER. V was pared by 0 bases and J by 0 bases, with 9 bases between. The CDR3 is 17 residues long.

This receptor was identified in a woman aged 40 to 50 with acute COVID-19. The sample comprised PBMCs or T cells enriched from blood (not recorded which). The chain carries TRBV4-3 and TRBJ2-6, with D uncertain. CDR3 loop: CASSQELRHSGANVLTF. The CDR3 DNA is TGCGCCAGCAGCCAAGAGTTAAGACACTCTGGGGCCAACGTCCTGACTTTC.